This TCR beta chain came from a study of T cells in Graves' hyperthyroidism and ophthalmopathy. Study-level points and caveats: Stable hyperthyroidism was told apart from ophthalmopathy by a model built on 13 V-J features.

TCR beta CDR3 region amplification was performed from RNA transcripts. HTBI primers were used for first-round RT-PCR of the TCR CDR3. Using its own MiXCR run on the multiplex PCR reads, TCRdb lists one record per CDR3 protein. This sample has about 200,000 distinct CDR3 sequences, with 17% found just once. The PBMCs were sourced from fresh peripheral blood (more than 8.5 ml). CDR1 is MRHNA and CDR2 is SNTAGT in the germline V gene. The ends lost 7 bases at V and 3 bases at J; junction bases unmatched: 14. CDR3 length equals 16 residues. This clonotype was counted at least ten times. Its antigen is unknown.

This sequence originates from a woman in her forties or fifties with Graves' hyperthyroidism. The sequenced sample consisted of blood. This chain joins TRBV6-4 and TRBJ2-7; 8 positions match TRBD2. CDR3 sequence: CASTLTLNREGYEQYF. The DNA for the CDR3 is TGTGCCAGCACCCTGACCTTAAACCGGGAGGGCTACGAGCAGTACTTC.